Listed below are T cell receptor beta chains from one sample, sequenced in a study of Ad26.COV2.S vaccination and SARS-CoV-2 variants. Generated by immunoSEQ multiplex PCR, the TCRdb table keeps only in-frame clones and is missing some. The data contain about 350,000 clones, just over 90% of them singletons. Specimen: peripheral blood, collected after recovery from COVID-19. Every receptor here comes from a human donor who had recovered from COVID-19. Each CDR3 is given with its conserved first and last residue. D genes are given only for firm matches. Clone size, where shown, is once, few, many, or a class for clones that have expanded.

cdr3_nt: TGCGCCAGCAGTCCAGGGGGCCCTGGCTACACCTTC
cdr3_aa: CASSPGGPGYTF
clone_size: NA
j_call: TRBJ1-2
d_call: TRBD1
v_call: TRBV10-2

cdr3_nt: TGTGCCAGTAGACGAACCGCAGAGGGCGGCTATGGCTACACCTTC
cdr3_aa: CASRRTAEGGYGYTF
clone_size: once
j_call: TRBJ1-2
d_call: NA
v_call: TRBV19

cdr3_nt: TGTGCCAGCAGTTGGCCACCTAACACTGAAGCTTTCTTT
cdr3_aa: CASSWPPNTEAFF
clone_size: NA
j_call: TRBJ1-1
d_call: NA
v_call: TRBV6-2/TRBV6-3

cdr3_nt: TGTGCCAGTAGTACCCCGGGGAGGGGAAACACCATATATTTT
cdr3_aa: CASSTPGRGNTIYF
clone_size: NA
j_call: TRBJ1-3
d_call: NA
v_call: TRBV19

cdr3_nt: TGTGCTAGTGGTCCCGGGACAGGCAAACCGGGGGAGCTGTTTTTT
cdr3_aa: CASGPGTGKPGELFF
clone_size: once
j_call: TRBJ2-2
d_call: TRBD1
v_call: TRBV12-5

cdr3_nt: TGTGCCAGCAGCTTATCAGGGAGATTGGGCACTGAAGCTTTCTTT
cdr3_aa: CASSLSGRLGTEAFF
clone_size: few
j_call: TRBJ1-1
d_call: NA
v_call: TRBV7-9

cdr3_nt: TGTGCCAGCAGTCAGGAACAGGGTAATCAGCCCCAGCATTTT
cdr3_aa: CASSQEQGNQPQHF
clone_size: NA
j_call: TRBJ1-5
d_call: NA
v_call: TRBV2

cdr3_nt: TGTGCCAGCACCTCTATTGGGGTCCGTCGTTCACCCCTCCACTTT
cdr3_aa: CASTSIGVRRSPLHF
clone_size: NA
j_call: TRBJ1-6
d_call: NA
v_call: TRBV7-8

cdr3_nt: TGTGCCAGCAGTTTTTGGGGCGTGGGTATGAACACTGAAGCTTTCTTT
cdr3_aa: CASSFWGVGMNTEAFF
clone_size: NA
j_call: TRBJ1-1
d_call: NA
v_call: TRBV27

cdr3_nt: TGTGCCAGTAGTCTTCTAGGGGTGAACACTGAAGCTTTCTTT
cdr3_aa: CASSLLGVNTEAFF
clone_size: NA
j_call: TRBJ1-1
d_call: NA
v_call: TRBV19

cdr3_nt: TGTGCCAGCAGGAGAGGACACGGGACTAACACTGAAGCTTTCTTT
cdr3_aa: CASRRGHGTNTEAFF
clone_size: NA
j_call: TRBJ1-1
d_call: NA
v_call: TRBV2

cdr3_nt: TGTGCCAGCAGCCAAGTTGGACAGGGCACAAAACTGTTTTTT
cdr3_aa: CASSQVGQGTKLFF
clone_size: NA
j_call: TRBJ1-4
d_call: TRBD1
v_call: TRBV3-1/TRBV3-2

cdr3_nt: TGTGCCAGTAGTATAGAGACCTTCTCGAGTGAAAAACTGTTTTTT
cdr3_aa: CASSIETFSSEKLFF
clone_size: NA
j_call: TRBJ1-4
d_call: NA
v_call: TRBV19

cdr3_nt: TGTGCCAGCAGCCCAGGGGGACAGGGACACTATGGCTACACCTTC
cdr3_aa: CASSPGGQGHYGYTF
clone_size: NA
j_call: TRBJ1-2
d_call: TRBD1
v_call: TRBV7-3

cdr3_nt: TGTGCCAGCAGTGAACGAACAGTTAGCAATCAGCCCCAGCATTTT
cdr3_aa: CASSERTVSNQPQHF
clone_size: NA
j_call: TRBJ1-5
d_call: NA
v_call: TRBV6-1

cdr3_nt: TGCGCCAGCAGCTTGGATCGGGGGCTTGGCTACACCTTC
cdr3_aa: CASSLDRGLGYTF
clone_size: few
j_call: TRBJ1-2
d_call: NA
v_call: TRBV5-1

cdr3_nt: TGCAGTGCTAGTGAAAAGGCGTTCAGCGGGGGGAAGGAGACCCAGTACTTC
cdr3_aa: CSASEKAFSGGKETQYF
clone_size: NA
j_call: TRBJ2-5
d_call: TRBD2
v_call: TRBV20-1

cdr3_nt: TGTGCCAGTAGTATAGATCCCGGGACACTGGATGTCGGCTACACCTTC
cdr3_aa: CASSIDPGTLDVGYTF
clone_size: once
j_call: TRBJ1-2
d_call: NA
v_call: TRBV19

cdr3_nt: TGTGCCAGCAGTCTGAGGCTACCAGCGGAGACCCAGTACTTC
cdr3_aa: CASSLRLPAETQYF
clone_size: NA
j_call: TRBJ2-5
d_call: NA
v_call: TRBV6-5

cdr3_nt: TGTGCCAGCAGCGCCGGTGGGGGAAACACCATATATTTT
cdr3_aa: CASSAGGGNTIYF
clone_size: NA
j_call: TRBJ1-3
d_call: NA
v_call: TRBV9

cdr3_nt: TGTGCCAGCAGTTTAGGGGGTTCCAACACTGAAGCTTTCTTT
cdr3_aa: CASSLGGSNTEAFF
clone_size: NA
j_call: TRBJ1-1
d_call: NA
v_call: TRBV27

cdr3_nt: TGCGCCAGCAGCCAAGATCGCCTACCGGGACCGCCCGGGGAAAAACTGTTTTTT
cdr3_aa: CASSQDRLPGPPGEKLFF
clone_size: NA
j_call: TRBJ1-4
d_call: NA
v_call: TRBV4-3

cdr3_nt: TGTGCCAGCAGTTACTCAAGCTCCTACGAGCAGTACTTC
cdr3_aa: CASSYSSSYEQYF
clone_size: NA
j_call: TRBJ2-7
d_call: NA
v_call: TRBV6-5

cdr3_nt: TGCGCCAGCAGCCAAGTGAACCTAGCGGGAAACACCATATATTTT
cdr3_aa: CASSQVNLAGNTIYF
clone_size: NA
j_call: TRBJ1-3
d_call: NA
v_call: TRBV4-1

cdr3_nt: TGTGCTAGTGGTTTGGTGAACACTGAAGCTTTCTTT
cdr3_aa: CASGLVNTEAFF
clone_size: NA
j_call: TRBJ1-1
d_call: NA
v_call: TRBV12-5

cdr3_nt: TGTGCCAGCAGCCAAGATAGTCATCCCCTCCGGGACAGACCAGGAGACACCATATATTTT
cdr3_aa: CASSQDSHPLRDRPGDTIYF
clone_size: NA
j_call: TRBJ1-3
d_call: TRBD1
v_call: TRBV14

cdr3_nt: TGTGCCAGCAGGACCGGGGGGGCGGATACGCAGTATTTT
cdr3_aa: CASRTGGADTQYF
clone_size: once
j_call: TRBJ2-3
d_call: TRBD2
v_call: TRBV5-5

cdr3_nt: TGTGCCAGCAGCCAAGACGGCCTAAGGATAGTTGGCTACACCTTC
cdr3_aa: CASSQDGLRIVGYTF
clone_size: NA
j_call: TRBJ1-2
d_call: NA
v_call: TRBV3-1/TRBV3-2

cdr3_nt: TGTGCCAGCAGCTTTAACTTAAGGGGTGGTTTTGGGGAGACCCAGTACTTC
cdr3_aa: CASSFNLRGGFGETQYF
clone_size: once
j_call: TRBJ2-5
d_call: NA
v_call: TRBV11-3

cdr3_nt: TGTGCCAGTAGTATACAGCGGGGGGCCTACAATGAGCAGTTCTTC
cdr3_aa: CASSIQRGAYNEQFF
clone_size: few
j_call: TRBJ2-1
d_call: TRBD2
v_call: TRBV19

cdr3_nt: TGTGCCAGCAGTTTATCGGGACTGAACACCGGGGAGCTGTTTTTT
cdr3_aa: CASSLSGLNTGELFF
clone_size: NA
j_call: TRBJ2-2
d_call: NA
v_call: TRBV27

cdr3_nt: TGTGCCAGTAGTGTGTCTGGCGGGGGGGCCTACAATGAGCAGTTCTTC
cdr3_aa: CASSVSGGGAYNEQFF
clone_size: NA
j_call: TRBJ2-1
d_call: TRBD2
v_call: TRBV19

cdr3_nt: TGTGCCAGCAGCTCACGGGACAGGGGGCTTGGAAACACCATATATTTT
cdr3_aa: CASSSRDRGLGNTIYF
clone_size: NA
j_call: TRBJ1-3
d_call: TRBD1
v_call: TRBV11-2

cdr3_nt: TGTGCCAGCAGCTTCCCTTTTGACAATGAGCAGTTCTTC
cdr3_aa: CASSFPFDNEQFF
clone_size: NA
j_call: TRBJ2-1
d_call: NA
v_call: TRBV13

cdr3_nt: TGTGCCAGCAGTGAAGGACAGGGACGAAATGAAAAACTGTTTTTT
cdr3_aa: CASSEGQGRNEKLFF
clone_size: NA
j_call: TRBJ1-4
d_call: TRBD1
v_call: TRBV6-1

cdr3_nt: TGTGCCAGCAACGTCCTAGGGGGAAGCACAGATACGCAGTATTTT
cdr3_aa: CASNVLGGSTDTQYF
clone_size: few
j_call: TRBJ2-3
d_call: NA
v_call: TRBV7-2

cdr3_nt: TGTGCCAGCAGTTTAGAGTGGGTTAACAATGAGCAGTTCTTC
cdr3_aa: CASSLEWVNNEQFF
clone_size: NA
j_call: TRBJ2-1
d_call: NA
v_call: TRBV6-5

cdr3_nt: TGTGCCAGCAGCGTAGGGGGGGATAACACTGAAGCTTTCTTT
cdr3_aa: CASSVGGDNTEAFF
clone_size: NA
j_call: TRBJ1-1
d_call: NA
v_call: TRBV9